A selection of T cell receptor beta chains follows, all from one sample in a study of blood T cell repertoires in COVID-19. Method: immunoSEQ multiplex PCR; TCRdb's copy keeps in-frame clones and lacks some. The sample holds about 280,000 clones; around 80% are singletons and the top ten take about 5%. The source material was PBMCs or T cells enriched from blood (not recorded which). The receptors were gathered from a man aged 40-55 years who had been exposed to COVID-19. CDR3s include the opening cysteine and the closing phenylalanine or tryptophan. A D gene is named only where the DNA matches it firmly. Clone size is not always given. Where it is, it says once, few, many or a class for expanded clones.

clone_size: -
d_call: -
v_call: TRBV11-2
j_call: TRBJ1-5
cdr3_aa: CASSLVAEDQPQHF
cdr3_nt: TGTGCCAGCAGCTTAGTGGCGGAGGATCAGCCCCAGCATTTT

clone_size: few
d_call: TRBD2
v_call: TRBV5-6
j_call: TRBJ2-1
cdr3_aa: CASSLEVAGGLGEQFF
cdr3_nt: TGTGCCAGCAGCTTGGAGGTAGCGGGAGGGCTGGGGGAGCAGTTCTTC

clone_size: -
d_call: -
v_call: TRBV3-1/TRBV3-2
j_call: TRBJ2-5
cdr3_aa: CASSPAGETQYF
cdr3_nt: TGTGCCAGCAGCCCGGCCGGGGAGACCCAGTACTTC

clone_size: -
d_call: -
v_call: TRBV24-1
j_call: TRBJ1-5
cdr3_aa: CATSDSLSVAQHF
cdr3_nt: TGTGCCACCAGTGATTCCCTATCGGTAGCCCAGCATTTT

clone_size: -
d_call: TRBD1
v_call: TRBV5-5
j_call: TRBJ2-4
cdr3_aa: CASNPGQGVVASNIQYF
cdr3_nt: TGTGCCAGCAATCCGGGACAGGGGGTTGTGGCTAGTAACATTCAGTACTTC

clone_size: -
d_call: -
v_call: TRBV11-3
j_call: TRBJ2-2
cdr3_aa: CASSLRAGNTGELFF
cdr3_nt: TGTGCCAGCAGCTTAAGGGCGGGGAACACCGGGGAGCTGTTTTTT

clone_size: once
d_call: TRBD1
v_call: TRBV6-5
j_call: TRBJ2-7
cdr3_aa: CASSYSPGQGPRGQYF
cdr3_nt: TGTGCCAGCAGTTACTCGCCGGGACAGGGGCCGCGTGGGCAGTACTTC

clone_size: -
d_call: TRBD2
v_call: TRBV30
j_call: TRBJ2-7
cdr3_aa: CAGGGFGGSGQYF
cdr3_nt: TGTGCCGGCGGGGGTTTTGGGGGTAGTGGGCAGTACTTC

clone_size: -
d_call: TRBD2
v_call: TRBV11-2
j_call: TRBJ2-5
cdr3_aa: CASSPLQTSGMRETQYF
cdr3_nt: TGTGCCAGCAGCCCACTACAGACTAGCGGGATGCGGGAGACCCAGTACTTC

clone_size: -
d_call: -
v_call: TRBV14
j_call: TRBJ1-2
cdr3_aa: CASSLRGGWDGYTF
cdr3_nt: TGTGCCAGCAGCCTTCGGGGGGGCTGGGATGGCTACACCTTC

clone_size: once
d_call: TRBD1
v_call: TRBV7-9
j_call: TRBJ2-7
cdr3_aa: CASSLDPGQGGEQYF
cdr3_nt: TGTGCCAGCAGCTTAGATCCGGGACAGGGGGGCGAGCAGTACTTC

clone_size: -
d_call: -
v_call: TRBV12-3/TRBV12-4
j_call: TRBJ2-7
cdr3_aa: CASSFGQTYEQYF
cdr3_nt: TGTGCCAGCAGTTTTGGACAGACCTACGAGCAGTACTTC

clone_size: -
d_call: -
v_call: TRBV7-2
j_call: TRBJ2-1
cdr3_aa: CASSLGSGANGQFF
cdr3_nt: TGTGCCAGCAGCTTAGGGAGTGGCGCGAATGGACAGTTCTTC

clone_size: -
d_call: -
v_call: TRBV7-9
j_call: TRBJ1-2
cdr3_aa: CASSYRESNYGYTF
cdr3_nt: TGTGCCAGCAGCTACCGGGAGAGCAACTATGGCTACACCTTC

clone_size: -
d_call: -
v_call: TRBV21-1
j_call: TRBJ2-5
cdr3_aa: CASSKPSTSVSETQYF
cdr3_nt: TGTGCCAGCAGCAAACCATCGACTAGTGTCTCGGAGACCCAGTACTTC

clone_size: -
d_call: -
v_call: TRBV9
j_call: TRBJ2-7
cdr3_aa: CASSAGQRYEQYF
cdr3_nt: TGTGCCAGCAGCGCCGGACAGCGCTACGAGCAGTACTTC

clone_size: -
d_call: -
v_call: TRBV5-1
j_call: TRBJ2-1
cdr3_aa: CASSQLAAYKPYNEQFF
cdr3_nt: TGCGCCAGCAGCCAACTAGCAGCATACAAGCCCTACAATGAGCAGTTCTTC

clone_size: -
d_call: TRBD1
v_call: TRBV18
j_call: TRBJ1-4
cdr3_aa: CASSEQGTNEKLFF
cdr3_nt: TGTGCCAGCTCAGAACAGGGGACTAATGAAAAACTGTTTTTT

clone_size: -
d_call: -
v_call: TRBV29-1
j_call: TRBJ1-3
cdr3_aa: CSVLDSQAGNTIYF
cdr3_nt: TGCAGCGTTCTAGACTCTCAAGCTGGAAACACCATATATTTT

clone_size: once
d_call: -
v_call: TRBV9
j_call: TRBJ2-1
cdr3_aa: CASSVGGTSYNEQFF
cdr3_nt: TGTGCCAGCAGCGTAGGCGGGACTTCCTACAATGAGCAGTTCTTC

clone_size: -
d_call: -
v_call: TRBV27
j_call: TRBJ2-7
cdr3_aa: CASSPDRTYEQYF
cdr3_nt: TGTGCCAGCAGCCCCGACAGGACCTACGAGCAGTACTTC

clone_size: -
d_call: -
v_call: TRBV2
j_call: TRBJ1-5
cdr3_aa: CASRAPADQPQHF
cdr3_nt: TGTGCCAGCCGAGCTCCGGCGGATCAGCCCCAGCATTTT

clone_size: once
d_call: TRBD1
v_call: TRBV10-2
j_call: TRBJ2-7
cdr3_aa: CASSIRTGGAEQYF
cdr3_nt: TGCGCCAGCAGTATTAGGACAGGGGGCGCCGAGCAGTACTTC

clone_size: few
d_call: TRBD2
v_call: TRBV12-3/TRBV12-4
j_call: TRBJ2-1
cdr3_aa: CASRKGTSPQFF
cdr3_nt: TGTGCCAGCAGAAAGGGGACTAGCCCACAGTTCTTC

clone_size: once
d_call: -
v_call: TRBV18
j_call: TRBJ1-1
cdr3_aa: CASSIDTEAFF
cdr3_nt: TGTGCCAGCTCAATAGACACTGAAGCTTTCTTT

clone_size: once
d_call: -
v_call: TRBV4-1
j_call: TRBJ2-4
cdr3_aa: CASSQGQNIQYF
cdr3_nt: TGCGCCAGCAGCCAAGGGCAAAACATTCAGTACTTC

clone_size: once
d_call: TRBD2
v_call: TRBV29-1
j_call: TRBJ2-1
cdr3_aa: CSVVRSGSYVKNEQFF
cdr3_nt: TGCAGCGTTGTGAGAAGCGGGAGTTACGTCAAGAATGAGCAGTTCTTC

clone_size: -
d_call: -
v_call: TRBV4-1
j_call: TRBJ2-7
cdr3_aa: CASSQEFVYEQYF
cdr3_nt: TGCGCCAGCAGCCAAGAGTTCGTCTACGAGCAGTACTTC

clone_size: -
d_call: TRBD1
v_call: TRBV27
j_call: TRBJ1-1
cdr3_aa: CASSSTGRNTEAFF
cdr3_nt: TGTGCCAGCAGTTCGACAGGGCGCAACACTGAAGCTTTCTTT

clone_size: -
d_call: -
v_call: TRBV5-1
j_call: TRBJ1-5
cdr3_aa: CASSWGWGPGFPQPQHF
cdr3_nt: TGCGCCAGCAGCTGGGGTTGGGGGCCAGGGTTCCCTCAGCCCCAGCATTTT

clone_size: -
d_call: TRBD1
v_call: TRBV10-3
j_call: TRBJ1-6
cdr3_aa: CATDTGTGNSPLHF
cdr3_nt: TGTGCCACCGACACCGGGACAGGGAATTCACCCCTCCACTTT

clone_size: many
d_call: -
v_call: TRBV10-3
j_call: TRBJ2-7
cdr3_aa: CAITAGVGTTIYEQYF
cdr3_nt: TGTGCCATCACCGCGGGGGTGGGGACAACAATTTACGAGCAGTACTTC

clone_size: -
d_call: -
v_call: TRBV6-5
j_call: TRBJ1-1
cdr3_aa: CASSYQGHTEAFF
cdr3_nt: TGTGCCAGCAGTTATCAGGGCCACACTGAAGCTTTCTTT

clone_size: -
d_call: -
v_call: TRBV7-6
j_call: TRBJ2-7
cdr3_aa: CASSLEASSHEQYF
cdr3_nt: TGTGCCAGCAGCTTAGAAGCTAGTAGCCACGAGCAGTACTTC

clone_size: -
d_call: TRBD1
v_call: TRBV27
j_call: TRBJ1-6
cdr3_aa: CASSLSWTGHSPLHF
cdr3_nt: TGTGCCAGCAGTTTATCGTGGACAGGGCATTCACCCCTCCACTTT

clone_size: once
d_call: TRBD1
v_call: TRBV5-1
j_call: TRBJ1-1
cdr3_aa: CASSPDRVGEAFF
cdr3_nt: TGCGCCAGCAGCCCAGACAGGGTTGGTGAAGCTTTCTTT

clone_size: -
d_call: -
v_call: TRBV7-9
j_call: TRBJ2-1
cdr3_aa: CATGQNEQFF
cdr3_nt: TGTGCCACTGGACAAAATGAGCAGTTCTTC

clone_size: -
d_call: -
v_call: TRBV7-3
j_call: TRBJ2-5
cdr3_aa: CASSPRGLQETQYF
cdr3_nt: TGTGCCAGCAGCCCTCGTGGGCTCCAAGAGACCCAGTACTTC

clone_size: once
d_call: -
v_call: TRBV30
j_call: TRBJ2-5
cdr3_aa: CAWSQRYETQYF
cdr3_nt: TGTGCCTGGAGTCAACGCTACGAGACCCAGTACTTC

clone_size: -
d_call: TRBD1
v_call: TRBV3-1/TRBV3-2
j_call: TRBJ1-3
cdr3_aa: CASGQGNSGNTIYF
cdr3_nt: TGTGCCAGCGGACAGGGAAACTCTGGAAACACCATATATTTT

clone_size: -
d_call: -
v_call: TRBV20-1
j_call: TRBJ2-7
cdr3_aa: CSAVGAREQYF
cdr3_nt: TGCAGCGCAGTAGGGGCCCGCGAGCAGTACTTC

clone_size: -
d_call: TRBD1
v_call: TRBV24-1
j_call: TRBJ1-5
cdr3_aa: CATSDDRGGNQPQHF
cdr3_nt: TGTGCCACCAGTGATGACAGGGGCGGCAATCAGCCCCAGCATTTT

clone_size: -
d_call: -
v_call: TRBV4-1
j_call: TRBJ1-6
cdr3_aa: CASSQEGRNRNSPLHF
cdr3_nt: TGCGCCAGCAGCCAAGAGGGCCGAAACCGTAATTCACCCCTCCACTTT

clone_size: -
d_call: -
v_call: TRBV21-1
j_call: TRBJ2-1
cdr3_aa: CASSGTGDEQFF
cdr3_nt: TGTGCCAGCTCCGGGACAGGGGACGAGCAGTTCTTC

clone_size: few
d_call: -
v_call: TRBV27
j_call: TRBJ1-1
cdr3_aa: CASSFSFGGPMNTEAFF
cdr3_nt: TGTGCCAGCAGTTTTTCTTTTGGCGGCCCCATGAACACTGAAGCTTTCTTT

clone_size: few
d_call: -
v_call: TRBV18
j_call: TRBJ1-2
cdr3_aa: CASSLPGQLTSGYTF
cdr3_nt: TGTGCCAGCTCACTACCGGGACAACTAACGTCTGGCTACACCTTC

clone_size: -
d_call: TRBD1
v_call: TRBV3-1/TRBV3-2
j_call: TRBJ1-2
cdr3_aa: CASSPGQGVDYGYTF
cdr3_nt: TGTGCCAGCAGCCCGGGACAGGGTGTCGACTATGGCTACACCTTC

clone_size: -
d_call: -
v_call: TRBV28
j_call: TRBJ1-2
cdr3_aa: CATLTPGYGYTF
cdr3_nt: TGTGCCACCCTGACCCCAGGGTATGGCTACACCTTC

clone_size: once
d_call: TRBD2
v_call: TRBV6-5
j_call: TRBJ2-3
cdr3_aa: CASPPLAGEGTQYF
cdr3_nt: TGTGCCAGCCCCCCCCTAGCGGGAGAGGGTACGCAGTATTTT

clone_size: -
d_call: -
v_call: TRBV10-3
j_call: TRBJ1-2
cdr3_aa: CAISETSTIRYGYTF
cdr3_nt: TGTGCCATCAGTGAGACCTCGACTATTCGCTATGGCTACACCTTC

clone_size: few
d_call: -
v_call: TRBV18
j_call: TRBJ1-1
cdr3_aa: CASSPTVNTEAFF
cdr3_nt: TGTGCCAGCTCGCCGACAGTGAACACTGAAGCTTTCTTT

clone_size: once
d_call: -
v_call: TRBV11-2
j_call: TRBJ1-1
cdr3_aa: CASSVQQRNTEAFF
cdr3_nt: TGTGCCAGCAGCGTGCAACAGAGGAACACTGAAGCTTTCTTT

clone_size: -
d_call: TRBD2
v_call: TRBV27
j_call: TRBJ2-7
cdr3_aa: CASRLVGTSGLWEQYF
cdr3_nt: TGTGCCAGCAGACTAGTCGGGACTAGCGGGCTGTGGGAGCAGTACTTC

clone_size: -
d_call: TRBD1
v_call: TRBV27
j_call: TRBJ1-5
cdr3_aa: CASSTQGPEQPQHF
cdr3_nt: TGTGCCAGCAGTACACAGGGGCCTGAGCAGCCCCAGCATTTT

clone_size: once
d_call: TRBD1
v_call: TRBV19
j_call: TRBJ2-5
cdr3_aa: CASSTTGVEETQYF
cdr3_nt: TGTGCCAGTAGTACGACAGGGGTCGAAGAGACCCAGTACTTC

clone_size: -
d_call: TRBD1
v_call: TRBV30
j_call: TRBJ1-5
cdr3_aa: CAWRAGGKSMNQPQHF
cdr3_nt: TGTGCCTGGAGAGCAGGGGGCAAGTCCATGAATCAGCCCCAGCATTTT

clone_size: once
d_call: -
v_call: TRBV5-1
j_call: TRBJ1-1
cdr3_aa: CASSFTRAITEAFF
cdr3_nt: TGCGCCAGCAGCTTCACCAGGGCTATCACTGAAGCTTTCTTT